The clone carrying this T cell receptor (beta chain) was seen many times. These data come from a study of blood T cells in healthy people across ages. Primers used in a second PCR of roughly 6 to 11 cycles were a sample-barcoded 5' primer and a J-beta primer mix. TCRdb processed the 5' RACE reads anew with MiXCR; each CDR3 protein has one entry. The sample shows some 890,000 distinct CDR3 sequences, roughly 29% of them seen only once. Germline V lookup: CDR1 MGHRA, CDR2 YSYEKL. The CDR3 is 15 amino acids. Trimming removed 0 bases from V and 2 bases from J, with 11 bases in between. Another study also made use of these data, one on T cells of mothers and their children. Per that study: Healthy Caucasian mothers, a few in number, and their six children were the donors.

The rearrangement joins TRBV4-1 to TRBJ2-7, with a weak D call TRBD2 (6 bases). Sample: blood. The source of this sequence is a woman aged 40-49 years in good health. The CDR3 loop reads CASSQEGTVTYEQYF. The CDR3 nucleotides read TGCGCCAGCAGCCAAGAGGGGACTGTAACCTACGAGCAGTACTTC.